This is a list of T cell receptor beta chains from one sample in a study of vaccination and CD4 T cells after COVID-19. TCRdb reprocessed the PCR reads with MiXCR, giving one entry per CDR3 protein. The data hold about 4,100 distinct CDR3 sequences, with approximately 20% observed a single time. No antigen has been assigned to these receptors. Material: CD4+ T cells from blood, cultured in vitro. Receptors were obtained from a human donor who had recovered from COVID-19. Both conserved end residues are part of each CDR3. Each record gives: D gene, J gene, V gene, clone size, CDR3 DNA, CDR3 protein. The D gene is left open where the match is weak. Rows give clone size only sometimes, using once, few, many, or a class for an expanded clone.

NA | TRBJ2-4 | TRBV2 | NA | TGTGCCAGCAGTAGGGAAAACATTCAGTACTTC | CASSRENIQYF
TRBD2 | TRBJ2-1 | TRBV7-7 | few | TGTGCTAGCAGCCGTAGCGGGGGGCCATACAATGAGCAGTTCTTC | CASSRSGGPYNEQFF
TRBD2 | TRBJ2-5 | TRBV5-1 | few | TGCGCCAGCCGGAGCGGGGGGGTCCAAGAGACCCAGTACTTC | CASRSGGVQETQYF
NA | TRBJ1-1 | TRBV19 | NA | TGTGCCAGTAGTATAGATCCATTTTATACTGAAGCTTTCTTT | CASSIDPFYTEAFF
NA | TRBJ2-3 | TRBV5-1 | NA | TGCGCCAGCCAAAGAGGGGTTTTCACAGATACGCAGTATTTT | CASQRGVFTDTQYF
NA | TRBJ1-1 | TRBV19 | few | TGTGCCAGTCCCGGTGGCATGTGGAAGGGGAACACTGAAGCTTTCTTT | CASPGGMWKGNTEAFF
NA | TRBJ1-1 | TRBV19 | NA | TGTGCCAGTACCTCTCGACACACTGAAGCTTTCTTT | CASTSRHTEAFF
NA | TRBJ2-2 | TRBV7-9 | few | TGTGCCAGCAGTTCCGACGGACACACCGGGGAGCTGTTTTTT | CASSSDGHTGELFF
NA | TRBJ1-1 | TRBV7-6 | NA | TGTGCCAGCAGCTTAGGTGGGAAGAACACTGAAGCTTTCTTT | CASSLGGKNTEAFF
NA | TRBJ1-2 | TRBV12-3/TRBV12-4 | medium-sized | TGTGCCAGCAGTCCTATTGGGCTCATGTATGCCTACACCTTC | CASSPIGLMYAYTF
TRBD2 | TRBJ2-5 | TRBV4-1 | NA | TGCGCCAGCAGCCAAGATAGAAGCGGGGGGGTAGAGACCCAGTACTTC | CASSQDRSGGVETQYF
NA | TRBJ2-3 | TRBV20-1 | once | TGCAGTGCTAGAGACCCGGAGGGTACGCAGTATTTT | CSARDPEGTQYF
NA | TRBJ1-2 | TRBV21-1 | large | TGTGCCAGTAATGACATTGGGGGCTTTGGTGGCTACACCTTC | CASNDIGGFGGYTF
NA | TRBJ1-5 | TRBV6-1 | few | TGTGCCAGCAGTGAAGCCTCCTCCAGGGTCGATCAGCCCCAGCATTTT | CASSEASSRVDQPQHF
TRBD1 | TRBJ1-2 | TRBV27 | NA | TGTGCCAGCAGTCGGTGGACAGGGAGGAATGGCTACACCTTC | CASSRWTGRNGYTF
NA | TRBJ2-7 | TRBV6-1 | few | TGTGCCAGCAGACAGACAGGCTCCTACGAGCAGTACTTC | CASRQTGSYEQYF